This T cell receptor (beta chain) emerged from a study of immune heterogeneity within non-small cell lung tumors. Amplification of the TCR beta CDR3 was achieved through multiplex PCR with 32 V and 13 J primers. One entry per CDR3 protein results from TCRdb running MiXCR on the multiplex PCR reads. The table has about 4,600 distinct CDR3 sequences, around 35% seen once. Trimming took 6 bases from V and 7 from J; bases not matched to a gene: 15. The CDR3 totals 15 residues. Germline V gene lookup returns CDR1 MNHNS and CDR2 SASEGT. Template material for each sample was around 560 ng of bulk tumor genomic DNA. Several biopsies were collected from each primary tumor during surgery. They were spaced as far apart as possible within the tumor mass. These patients got curative surgery after being newly diagnosed with untreated non-small cell lung cancer.

The TCR sequence derives from a woman aged 45-60 years with non-small cell lung cancer. This chain joins TRBV6-1 and TRBJ2-7; 7 bases map to TRBD1. The sequenced material came from lung tumor tissue. Written as DNA, the CDR3 is TGTGCCAGCAGCCACGGGACAGCCACCCTAGGGGAGCAGTACTTC. This codes for CASSHGTATLGEQYF.